This TCR beta chain was recorded in a study of cytotoxic CD8 clonotypes in ibrutinib-treated CLL. Overall study context: The group held 11 to 12 relapsed/refractory and about 14 treatment-naive patients, with under 18 IGHV unmutated.

Deep sequencing aimed at 1 in 200,000 to 1 in 1 million T cells' resolution. TCRdb's copy holds only in-frame clones and misses some; the assay was immunoSEQ multiplex PCR. The table shows under 200,000 clones, with under 90% occurring only once. The germline gives CDR1 SGHTA, CDR2 FQGNSA. V was pared by 5 bases and J by 2 bases, with 12 bases between. The CDR3 consists of 15 residues. Source: PBMCs, taken after 24 months of ibrutinib treatment. This sequence originates from a human donor with chronic lymphocytic leukemia. The chain is built from TRBV7-2 and TRBJ1-4, with D perhaps TRBD1 (5 bases). The CDR3 loop reads CASSRAGTTNEKLFF. The CDR3 DNA sequence: TGTGCCAGCAGCCGTGCAGGGACGACTAATGAAAAACTGTTTTTT.